The T cell receptor beta chain described here comes from a study of blood T cell repertoires in COVID-19. CDR3 size: 11 residues. Trimming took off 7 bases at V and 10 bases at J, with 13 bases between the two ends. Germline-derived CDR1 and CDR2 are LNHDA and SQIVND (reference sequence). TCRdb's copy holds only in-frame clones and misses some; the assay was immunoSEQ multiplex PCR. The sample has about 130,000 clones, about 85% seen once; the top ten hold approximately 5%. The TCR sequence derives from a woman aged 70 to 79 with COVID-19, enrolled during active disease. This chain joins TRBV19 and TRBJ1-2; D is undetermined. The source material was peripheral blood. In DNA, the CDR3 is TGTGCCAGTACTCGGGGTGTTGTCTACACCTTC. Amino acids: CASTRGVVYTF.